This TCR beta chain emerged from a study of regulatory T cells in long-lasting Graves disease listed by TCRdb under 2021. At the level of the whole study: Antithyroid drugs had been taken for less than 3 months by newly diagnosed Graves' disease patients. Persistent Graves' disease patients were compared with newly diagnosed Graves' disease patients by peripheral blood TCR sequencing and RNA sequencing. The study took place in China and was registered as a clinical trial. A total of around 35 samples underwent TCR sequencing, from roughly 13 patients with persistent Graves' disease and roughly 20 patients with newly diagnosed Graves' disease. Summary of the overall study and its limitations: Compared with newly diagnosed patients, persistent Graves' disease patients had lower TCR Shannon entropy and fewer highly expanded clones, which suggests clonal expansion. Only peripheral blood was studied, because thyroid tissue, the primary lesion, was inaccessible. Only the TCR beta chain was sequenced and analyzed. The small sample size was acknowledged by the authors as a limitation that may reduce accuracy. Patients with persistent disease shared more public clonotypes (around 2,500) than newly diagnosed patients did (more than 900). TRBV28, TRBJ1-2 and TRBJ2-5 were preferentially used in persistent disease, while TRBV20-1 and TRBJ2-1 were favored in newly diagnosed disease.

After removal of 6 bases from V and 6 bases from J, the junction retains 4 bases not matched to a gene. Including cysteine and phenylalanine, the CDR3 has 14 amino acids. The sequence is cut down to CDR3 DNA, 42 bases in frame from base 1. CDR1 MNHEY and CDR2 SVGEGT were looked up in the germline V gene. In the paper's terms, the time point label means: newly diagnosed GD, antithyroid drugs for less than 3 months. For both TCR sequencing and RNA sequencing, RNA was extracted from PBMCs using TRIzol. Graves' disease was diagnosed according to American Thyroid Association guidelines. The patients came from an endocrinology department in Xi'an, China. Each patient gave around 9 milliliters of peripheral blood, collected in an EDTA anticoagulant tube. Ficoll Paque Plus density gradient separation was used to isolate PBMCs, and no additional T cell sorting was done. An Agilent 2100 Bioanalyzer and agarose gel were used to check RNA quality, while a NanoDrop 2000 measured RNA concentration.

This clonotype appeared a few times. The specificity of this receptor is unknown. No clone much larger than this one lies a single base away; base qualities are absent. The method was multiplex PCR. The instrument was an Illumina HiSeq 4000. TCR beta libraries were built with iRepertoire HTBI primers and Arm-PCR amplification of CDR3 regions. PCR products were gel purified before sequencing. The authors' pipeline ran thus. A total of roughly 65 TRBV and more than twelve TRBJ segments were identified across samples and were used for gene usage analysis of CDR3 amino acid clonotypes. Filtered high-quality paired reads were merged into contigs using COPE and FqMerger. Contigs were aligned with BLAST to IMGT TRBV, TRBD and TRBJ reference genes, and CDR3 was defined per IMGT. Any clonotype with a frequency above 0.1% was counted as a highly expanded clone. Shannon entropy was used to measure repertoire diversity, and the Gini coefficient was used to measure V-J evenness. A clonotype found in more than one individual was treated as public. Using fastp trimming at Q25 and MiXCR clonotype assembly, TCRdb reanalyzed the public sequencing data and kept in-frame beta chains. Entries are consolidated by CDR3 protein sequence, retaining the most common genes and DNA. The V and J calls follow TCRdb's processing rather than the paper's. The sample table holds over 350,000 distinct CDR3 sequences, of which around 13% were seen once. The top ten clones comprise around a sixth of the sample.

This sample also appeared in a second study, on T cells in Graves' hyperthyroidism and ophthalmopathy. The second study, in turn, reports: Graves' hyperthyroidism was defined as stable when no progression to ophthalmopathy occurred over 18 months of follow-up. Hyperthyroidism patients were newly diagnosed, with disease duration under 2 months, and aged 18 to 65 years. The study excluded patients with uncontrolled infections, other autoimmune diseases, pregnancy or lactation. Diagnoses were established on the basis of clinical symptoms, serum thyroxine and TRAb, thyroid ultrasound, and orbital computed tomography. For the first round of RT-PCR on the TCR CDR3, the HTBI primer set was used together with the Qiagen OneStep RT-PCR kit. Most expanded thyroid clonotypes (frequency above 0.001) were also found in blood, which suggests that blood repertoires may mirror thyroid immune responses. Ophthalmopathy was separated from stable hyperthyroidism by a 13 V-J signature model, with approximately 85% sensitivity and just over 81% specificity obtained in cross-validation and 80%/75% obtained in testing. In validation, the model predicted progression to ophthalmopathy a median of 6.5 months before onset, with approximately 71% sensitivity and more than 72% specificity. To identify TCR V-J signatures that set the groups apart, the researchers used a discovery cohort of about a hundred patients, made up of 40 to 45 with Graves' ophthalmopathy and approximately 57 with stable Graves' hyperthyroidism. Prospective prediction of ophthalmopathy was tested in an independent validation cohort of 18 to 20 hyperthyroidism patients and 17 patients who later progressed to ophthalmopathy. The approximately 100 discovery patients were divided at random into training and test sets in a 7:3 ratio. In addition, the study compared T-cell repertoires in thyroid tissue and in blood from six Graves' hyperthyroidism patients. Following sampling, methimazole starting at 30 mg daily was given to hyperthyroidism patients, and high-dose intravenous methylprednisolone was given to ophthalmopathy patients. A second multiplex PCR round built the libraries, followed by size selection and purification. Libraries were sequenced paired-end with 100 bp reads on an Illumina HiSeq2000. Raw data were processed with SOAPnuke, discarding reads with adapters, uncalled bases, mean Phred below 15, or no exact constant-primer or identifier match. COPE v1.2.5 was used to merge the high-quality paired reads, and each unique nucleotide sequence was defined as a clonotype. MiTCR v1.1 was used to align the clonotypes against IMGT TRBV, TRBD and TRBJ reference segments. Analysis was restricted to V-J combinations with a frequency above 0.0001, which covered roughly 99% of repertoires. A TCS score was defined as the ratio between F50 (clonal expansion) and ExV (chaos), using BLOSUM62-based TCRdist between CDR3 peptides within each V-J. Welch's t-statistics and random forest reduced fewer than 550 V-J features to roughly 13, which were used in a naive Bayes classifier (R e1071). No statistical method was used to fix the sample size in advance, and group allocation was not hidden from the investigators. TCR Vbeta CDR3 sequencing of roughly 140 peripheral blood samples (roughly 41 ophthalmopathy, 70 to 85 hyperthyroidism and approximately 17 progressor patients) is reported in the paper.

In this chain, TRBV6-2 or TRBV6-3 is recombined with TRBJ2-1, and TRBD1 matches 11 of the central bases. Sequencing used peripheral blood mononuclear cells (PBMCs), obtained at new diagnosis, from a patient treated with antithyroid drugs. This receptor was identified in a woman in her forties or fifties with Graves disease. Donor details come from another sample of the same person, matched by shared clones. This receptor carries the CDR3 CASSGQGASNEQFF. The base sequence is TGTGCCAGCAGCGGACAGGGGGCGTCCAATGAGCAGTTCTTC.